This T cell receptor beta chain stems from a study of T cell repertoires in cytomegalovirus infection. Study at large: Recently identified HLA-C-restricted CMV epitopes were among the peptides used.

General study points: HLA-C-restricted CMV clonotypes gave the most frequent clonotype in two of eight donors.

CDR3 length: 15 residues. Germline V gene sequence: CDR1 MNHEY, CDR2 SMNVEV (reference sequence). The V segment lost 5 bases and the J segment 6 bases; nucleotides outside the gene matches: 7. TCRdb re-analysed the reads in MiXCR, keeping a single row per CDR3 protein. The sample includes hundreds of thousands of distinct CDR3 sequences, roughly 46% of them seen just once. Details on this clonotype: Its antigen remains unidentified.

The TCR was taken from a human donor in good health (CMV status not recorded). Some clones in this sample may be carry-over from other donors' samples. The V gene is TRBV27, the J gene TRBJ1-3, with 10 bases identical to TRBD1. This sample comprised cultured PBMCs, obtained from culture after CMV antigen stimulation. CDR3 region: CASSADRGLVNTIYF. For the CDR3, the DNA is TGTGCCAGCAGTGCAGACAGGGGGCTGGTAAACACCATATATTTT.